A single sample is the source of the 2 T cell receptor beta chains below, sequenced in a study of beta chain features in type 1 diabetes. Reverse transcribing all isolated RNA meant expressed TCRB transcripts were sequenced. Measured with immunoSEQ multiplex PCR; TCRdb has only the in-frame clones, and not every one. Of around 430,000 clones listed, approximately 28% are singletons. Sequencing was carried out using naive CD4+ T cells from blood. Source of these receptors: a man between 18 and 35 years old in good health.

The chain has TRBV5-1 and TRBJ2-7, with 12 bases that match TRBD2. Unmatched junction bases numbered 8, after V lost 7 bases and J lost 6 bases. The V gene's germline CDR1 is SGHRS and CDR2 YFSETQ. This CDR3 contains 14 residues. CDR3 protein: CASQPLAGGGEQYF. The CDR3 DNA is TGCGCCAGCCAACCACTAGCGGGAGGCGGCGAGCAGTACTTC.

The V gene is TRBV28, the J gene TRBJ2-7; 7 nucleotides align to TRBD1. The V and J ends lost 5 bases and 0 bases, in that order; junction bases with no gene match: 7. Germline V CDR1 and CDR2: MDHEN, SYDVKM. This CDR3 is 15 amino acids long. The CDR3 sequence is CASSQVQGSSYEQYF. The CDR3 DNA reads TGTGCCAGCAGTCAGGTACAGGGGAGCTCCTACGAGCAGTACTTC. The variable domain in full, completed from reference TRBV28 and TRBJ2-7, reads DVKVTQSSRYLVKRTGEKVFLECVQDMDHENMFWYRQDPGLGLRLIYFSYDVKMKEKGDIPEGYSVSREKKERFSLILESASTNQTSMYLCASSQVQGSSYEQYFGPGTRLTVT.